One TCR beta chain is described in this entry. As originally analysed: Estimated nucleated cell counts came from reference gene primer amplification. Libraries were prepared by immunoSEQ multiplex PCR; TCRdb keeps only in-frame clonotypes and omits some of them. V and J calls plus clone size are reproduced from that table; the DNA served to infer D and trimming. This sample has roughly 99,000 clones, with approximately 80% found just once. Germline lookup yields CDR1 LNHDA and CDR2 SQIVND (reference sequence). CDR3 length: 18 amino acids. Trimming removed 2 bases from V and 1 base from J; junction bases left unmatched: 8. The sample originates from a study of blood T cell repertoires in COVID-19. Across the study: Samples taken during acute and convalescent COVID-19 were collected in the United States, Italy and Spain.

Sequenced material: peripheral blood. The TCR sequence derives from a man in his 70s with acute or convalescent COVID-19. The rearrangement joins TRBV19 to TRBJ2-3, with 11 bases aligning to TRBD2. CDR3 sequence reads: CASSIFPSTSGGTDTQYF. CDR3 coding DNA: TGTGCCAGTAGTATATTCCCTTCGACTAGCGGGGGCACAGATACGCAGTATTTT.